The rows below give T cell receptor beta chains drawn from one sample of a study of T cells in narcolepsy. Libraries were prepared by immunoSEQ multiplex PCR; TCRdb keeps only in-frame clonotypes and omits some of them. This table has under 40,000 clones, roughly 80% appearing once. Source material: memory (CD45RA-) CD4+ T cells from blood. These receptors all come from a human donor in good health. The CDR3 runs from the conserved cysteine through the conserved F or W. The D gene is left open where the match is weak. Some rows have no size entry. The others give once, few or many, or a class for an expanded clone.

v_gene	j_gene	d_gene	len	abundance	CDR3aa	CDR3nt
TRBV28	TRBJ1-4	.	14	.	CASSLYRAGEKLFF	TGTGCCAGCAGTTTATACAGGGCTGGTGAAAAACTGTTTTTT
TRBV4-2	TRBJ1-5	TRBD1	21	.	CASSQVKSVDRALLSNQPQHF	TGTGCCAGCAGCCAAGTCAAATCCGTGGACAGGGCGCTTTTGAGCAATCAGCCCCAGCATTTT
TRBV5-1	TRBJ2-2	.	14	.	CASFPGTQSGELFF	TGCGCCAGCTTCCCCGGGACTCAAAGCGGGGAGCTGTTTTTT
TRBV19	TRBJ1-2	.	16	.	CASLPGQLLTNYGYTF	TGTGCCAGCTTACCCGGACAGCTCCTAACTAACTATGGCTACACCTTC
TRBV29-1	TRBJ1-1	TRBD1	14	.	CSVDPGQGNTEAFF	TGCAGCGTAGACCCGGGACAGGGGAACACTGAAGCTTTCTTT
TRBV28	TRBJ1-3	TRBD1	15	.	CASSTGTVLGNTIYF	TGTGCCAGCAGTACCGGGACAGTCCTAGGAAACACCATATATTTT
TRBV9	TRBJ2-3	TRBD2	18	.	CASSEGLAGGHPTDTQYF	TGTGCCAGCAGTGAGGGACTAGCGGGGGGACACCCCACAGATACGCAGTATTTT
TRBV5-6	TRBJ2-5	.	15	.	CASSLKGRGQETQYF	TGTGCCAGCAGCTTGAAGGGTAGAGGTCAAGAGACCCAGTACTTC
TRBV25-1	TRBJ1-6	.	15	.	CASSVGEGVNSPLHF	TGTGCCAGCAGTGTTGGAGAGGGAGTTAATTCACCCCTCCACTTT
TRBV7-9	TRBJ2-5	.	14	.	CASSLGGLQETQYF	TGTGCCAGCAGCTTAGGAGGTTTACAAGAGACCCAGTACTTC
TRBV14	TRBJ2-5	.	16	once	CASSQGGAGVDETQYF	TGTGCCAGCAGCCAAGGCGGGGCCGGCGTGGACGAGACCCAGTACTTC
TRBV5-6	TRBJ1-4	.	15	.	CASSPDRRVGEKLFF	TGTGCCAGCAGCCCTGACCGTAGGGTGGGTGAAAAACTGTTTTTT
TRBV28	TRBJ1-1	TRBD1	17	few	CASSFLGQGAMNTEAFF	TGTGCCAGCAGTTTCCTGGGACAGGGGGCAATGAACACTGAAGCTTTCTTT
TRBV6-1	TRBJ2-5	.	14	once	CASSANSVGTAQYF	TGTGCCAGCAGCGCTAACAGCGTCGGTACGGCCCAGTACTTC
TRBV7-9	TRBJ2-2	TRBD2	15	.	CASTLLSGAAGELFF	TGTGCCAGCACCCTCCTTAGCGGGGCCGCCGGGGAGCTGTTTTTT
TRBV6-5	TRBJ1-1	.	14	.	CASSDNTGNTEAFF	TGTGCCAGCAGTGACAACACCGGGAACACTGAAGCTTTCTTT
TRBV7-8	TRBJ2-3	TRBD2	16	.	CASSSKREGPADTQYF	TGTGCCAGCAGCTCTAAACGGGAGGGGCCGGCAGATACGCAGTATTTT
TRBV19	TRBJ2-1	.	14	.	CASSFRGVYNEQFF	TGTGCCAGTAGTTTTAGGGGCGTGTACAATGAGCAGTTCTTC
TRBV2	TRBJ1-1	.	13	.	CASSERLSTEAFF	TGTGCCAGCAGTGAAAGGTTGTCTACTGAAGCTTTCTTT
TRBV28	TRBJ2-5	TRBD2	15	.	CASSTQRAGGETQYF	TGTGCCAGCAGTACCCAGAGGGCGGGGGGAGAGACCCAGTACTTC
TRBV5-1	TRBJ1-1	TRBD1	16	.	CASSLQAGQGRTEAFF	TGCGCCAGCAGCTTGCAAGCTGGACAGGGACGGACTGAAGCTTTCTTT
TRBV28	TRBJ1-4	.	12	.	CASSTVVGKLFF	TGTGCCAGCAGCACGGTCGTCGGAAAACTGTTTTTT
TRBV2	TRBJ2-5	TRBD1	17	once	CASSSRRGQGPQETQYF	TGTGCCAGCAGTTCAAGACGAGGACAGGGTCCTCAAGAGACCCAGTACTTC
TRBV5-6	TRBJ2-5	.	13	.	CASSLAPRETQYF	TGTGCCAGCAGCTTGGCCCCTAGGGAGACCCAGTACTTC
TRBV6-1	TRBJ2-3	.	15	.	CASSEDISPTDTQYF	TGTGCCAGCAGTGAAGATATCTCTCCCACAGATACGCAGTATTTT
TRBV6-5	TRBJ2-3	.	14	.	CASKREHPTDTQYF	TGTGCCAGCAAGAGGGAGCACCCCACAGATACGCAGTATTTT
TRBV5-4	TRBJ1-4	.	14	once	CASSFGTTNEKLFF	TGTGCCAGCAGCTTCGGGACAACTAATGAAAAACTGTTTTTT
TRBV5-1	TRBJ2-2	TRBD2	14	.	CASKTSGGSGELFF	TGCGCCAGCAAGACTAGCGGGGGATCCGGGGAGCTGTTTTTT
TRBV5-1	TRBJ2-5	TRBD2	16	.	CASSGGETPKQETQYF	TGCGCCAGCAGCGGGGGGGAGACCCCAAAACAAGAGACCCAGTACTTC
TRBV7-2	TRBJ2-3	.	16	.	CASSLAPAVSTDTQYF	TGTGCCAGCAGCTTAGCCCCAGCGGTTAGCACAGATACGCAGTATTTT
TRBV14	TRBJ2-5	.	17	.	CASSQRRGGPHWETQYF	TGTGCCAGCAGCCAAAGAAGAGGGGGACCCCATTGGGAGACCCAGTACTTC
TRBV7-8	TRBJ2-1	.	14	.	CASSFELGNNEQFF	TGTGCCAGCAGCTTTGAGCTAGGGAACAATGAGCAGTTCTTC
TRBV2	TRBJ1-2	.	13	.	CASHDDSNYGYTF	TGTGCCAGCCATGATGACTCAAACTATGGCTACACCTTC
TRBV6-6	TRBJ2-5	.	14	.	CASSYGAASGEQYF	TGTGCCAGCAGTTACGGCGCAGCCTCTGGGGAGCAGTACTTC
TRBV2	TRBJ2-5	.	15	.	CASSGQWSGQETQYF	TGTGCCAGCAGCGGACAGTGGAGCGGACAAGAGACCCAGTACTTC
TRBV5-4	TRBJ1-1	.	16	.	CASSLAIRGAGTEAFF	TGTGCCAGCAGCTTGGCCATTCGGGGGGCGGGCACTGAAGCTTTCTTT
TRBV11-2	TRBJ2-3	.	17	.	CASSPTPHRVRTDTQYF	TGTGCCAGCAGCCCGACACCCCACAGGGTTCGGACAGATACGCAGTATTTT
TRBV5-1	TRBJ2-1	TRBD2	18	.	CASSLSRRGSAYVDEQFF	TGCGCCAGCAGCTTGTCGCGGCGGGGGTCAGCCTACGTAGATGAGCAGTTCTTC
TRBV19	TRBJ2-2	.	16	.	CASSPRQIGRTGELFF	TGTGCCAGTAGCCCTAGACAGATCGGACGAACCGGGGAGCTGTTTTTT
TRBV30	TRBJ2-5	.	12	.	CAWSVRGETQYF	TGTGCCTGGAGTGTACGGGGGGAGACCCAGTACTTC
TRBV5-4	TRBJ2-1	TRBD2	17	.	CASSLVPSGGTYNEQFF	TGTGCCAGCAGCTTGGTGCCTAGCGGGGGGACCTACAATGAGCAGTTCTTC
TRBV7-6	TRBJ2-1	.	13	.	CASSKRVYNEQFF	TGTGCCAGCAGCAAGAGGGTTTACAATGAGCAGTTCTTC
TRBV7-2	TRBJ1-5	.	16	.	CASSLEGTSSNQPQHF	TGTGCCAGCAGCTTAGAGGGCACTTCTAGCAATCAGCCCCAGCATTTT
TRBV7-2	TRBJ2-2	.	13	.	CASSLSQSGELFF	TGTGCCAGCAGCTTATCACAGAGCGGGGAGCTGTTTTTT
TRBV4-1	TRBJ1-2	.	14	few	CASSQDKMGRDYTF	TGCGCCAGCAGCCAAGATAAAATGGGGAGAGACTACACCTTC